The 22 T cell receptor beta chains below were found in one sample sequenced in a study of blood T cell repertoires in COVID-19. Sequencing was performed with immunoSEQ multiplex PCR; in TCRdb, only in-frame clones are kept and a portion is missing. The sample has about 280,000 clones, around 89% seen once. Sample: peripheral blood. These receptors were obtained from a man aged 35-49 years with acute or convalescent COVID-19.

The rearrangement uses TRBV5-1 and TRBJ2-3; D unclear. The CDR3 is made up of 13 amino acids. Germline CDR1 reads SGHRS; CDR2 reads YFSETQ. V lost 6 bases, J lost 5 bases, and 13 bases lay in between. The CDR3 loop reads CASTVQEGDTQYF. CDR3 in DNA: TGCGCCAGCACCGTCCAGGAAGGAGATACGCAGTATTTT.

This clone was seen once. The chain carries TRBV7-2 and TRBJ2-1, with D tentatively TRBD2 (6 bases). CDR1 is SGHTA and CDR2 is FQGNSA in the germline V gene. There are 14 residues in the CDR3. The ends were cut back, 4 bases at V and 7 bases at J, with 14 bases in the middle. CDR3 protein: CASSWGGAGNEQFF. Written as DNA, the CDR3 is TGTGCCAGCAGCTGGGGCGGGGCGGGGAATGAGCAGTTCTTC.

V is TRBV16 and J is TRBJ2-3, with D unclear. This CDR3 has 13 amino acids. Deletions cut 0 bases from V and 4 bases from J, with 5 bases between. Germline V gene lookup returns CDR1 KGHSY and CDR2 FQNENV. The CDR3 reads CASSQSRADTQYF. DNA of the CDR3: TGTGCCAGCAGCCAATCTCGGGCAGATACGCAGTATTTT. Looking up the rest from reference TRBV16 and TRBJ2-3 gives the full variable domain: GEEVAQTPKHLVRGEGQKAKLYCAPIKGHSYVFWYQQVLKNEFKFLISFQNENVFDETGMPKERFSAKCLPNSPCSLEIQATKLEDSAVYFCASSQSRADTQYFGPGTRLTVL.

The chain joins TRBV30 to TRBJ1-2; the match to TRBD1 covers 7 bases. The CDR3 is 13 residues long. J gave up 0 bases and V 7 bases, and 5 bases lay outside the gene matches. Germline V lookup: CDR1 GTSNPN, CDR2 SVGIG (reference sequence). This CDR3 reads CASLDRTNYGYTF. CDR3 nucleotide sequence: TGTGCCTCCTTGGACAGGACTAACTATGGCTACACCTTC.

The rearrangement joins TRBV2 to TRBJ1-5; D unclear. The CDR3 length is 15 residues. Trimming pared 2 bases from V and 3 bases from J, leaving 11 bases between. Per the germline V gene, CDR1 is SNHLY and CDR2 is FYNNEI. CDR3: CASSERRGANQPQHF. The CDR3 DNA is TGTGCCAGCAGTGAACGGCGGGGTGCCAATCAGCCCCAGCATTTT.

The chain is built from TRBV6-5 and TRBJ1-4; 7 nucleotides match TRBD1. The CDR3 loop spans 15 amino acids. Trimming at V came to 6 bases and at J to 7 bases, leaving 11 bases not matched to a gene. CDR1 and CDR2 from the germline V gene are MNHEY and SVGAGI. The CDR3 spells CASRQTTGNIEKLFF. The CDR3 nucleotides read TGTGCCAGCAGACAGACGACAGGGAACATTGAAAAACTGTTTTTT.

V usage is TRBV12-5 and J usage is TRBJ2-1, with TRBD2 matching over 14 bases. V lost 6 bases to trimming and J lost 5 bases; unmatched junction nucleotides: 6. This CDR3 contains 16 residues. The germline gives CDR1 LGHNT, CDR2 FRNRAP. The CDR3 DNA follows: TGTGCTAGTGGATCGGGACTAGCGGGGGCGAACAATGAGCAGTTCTTC. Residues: CASGSGLAGANNEQFF.

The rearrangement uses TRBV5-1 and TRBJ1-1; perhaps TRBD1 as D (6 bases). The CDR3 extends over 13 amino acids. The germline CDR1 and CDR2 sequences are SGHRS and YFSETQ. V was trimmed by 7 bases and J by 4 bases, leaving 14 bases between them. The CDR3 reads CASALRGGTEAFF. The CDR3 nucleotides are TGCGCCAGCGCACTCAGGGGCGGCACTGAAGCTTTCTTT.

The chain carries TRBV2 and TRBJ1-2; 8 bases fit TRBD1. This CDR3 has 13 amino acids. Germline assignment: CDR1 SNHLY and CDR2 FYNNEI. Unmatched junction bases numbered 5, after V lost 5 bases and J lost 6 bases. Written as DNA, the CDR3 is TGTGCCAGCAGTACGGACAGGGAAGATGGCTACACCTTC. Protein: CASSTDREDGYTF.

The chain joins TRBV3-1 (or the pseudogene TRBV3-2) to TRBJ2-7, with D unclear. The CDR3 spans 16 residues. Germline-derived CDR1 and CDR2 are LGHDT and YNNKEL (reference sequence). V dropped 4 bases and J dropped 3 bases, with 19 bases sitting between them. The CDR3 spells CASSRLEWLTFYEQYF. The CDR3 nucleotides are TGTGCCAGCAGCCGGCTGGAGTGGCTTACTTTCTACGAGCAGTACTTC.

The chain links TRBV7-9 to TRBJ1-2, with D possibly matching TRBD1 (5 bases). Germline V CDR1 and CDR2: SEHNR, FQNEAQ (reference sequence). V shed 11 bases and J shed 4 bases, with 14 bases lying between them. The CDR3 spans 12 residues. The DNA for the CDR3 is TGTGCCCTAGGGCAGGGAGGCTATGGCTACACCTTC. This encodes CALGQGGYGYTF. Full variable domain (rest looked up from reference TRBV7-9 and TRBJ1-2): DTGVSQNPRHKITKRGQNVTFRCDPISEHNRLYWYRQTLGQGPEFLTYFQNEAQLEKSRLLSDRFSAERPKGSFSTLEIQRTEQGDSAMYLCALGQGGYGYTFGSGTRLTVV.

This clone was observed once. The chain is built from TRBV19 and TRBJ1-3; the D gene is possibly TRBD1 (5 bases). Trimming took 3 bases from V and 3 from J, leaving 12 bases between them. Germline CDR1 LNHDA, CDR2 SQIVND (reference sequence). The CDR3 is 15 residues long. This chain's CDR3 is CASSMGPGDGNTIYF. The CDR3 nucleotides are TGTGCCAGTAGTATGGGACCGGGGGATGGAAACACCATATATTTT.

CDR3: CASSLSTIGQGRADTQYF. In DNA form, the CDR3 reads TGCGCCAGCAGCCTATCCACCATTGGACAGGGTAGGGCAGATACGCAGTATTTT. J is TRBJ2-3 and V is TRBV4-1; 8 nucleotides line up with TRBD1. Germline assignment: CDR1 MGHRA and CDR2 YSYEKL. The CDR3 loop spans 18 amino acids. V lost 4 bases and J lost 4; bases outside the gene matches: 16.

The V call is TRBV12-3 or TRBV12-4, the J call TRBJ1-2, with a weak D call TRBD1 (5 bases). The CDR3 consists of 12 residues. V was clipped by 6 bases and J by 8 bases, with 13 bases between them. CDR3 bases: TGTGCCAGCAGCCAGGCGGGGACCGGCTACACCTTC. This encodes CASSQAGTGYTF.

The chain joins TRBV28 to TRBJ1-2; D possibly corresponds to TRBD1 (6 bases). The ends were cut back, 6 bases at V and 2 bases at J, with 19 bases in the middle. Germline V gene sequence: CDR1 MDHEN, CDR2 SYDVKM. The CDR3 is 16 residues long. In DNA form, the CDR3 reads TGTGCCAGCAGACCCGTAGGGGGTAGAGGAAACTATGGCTACACCTTC. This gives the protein CASRPVGGRGNYGYTF.

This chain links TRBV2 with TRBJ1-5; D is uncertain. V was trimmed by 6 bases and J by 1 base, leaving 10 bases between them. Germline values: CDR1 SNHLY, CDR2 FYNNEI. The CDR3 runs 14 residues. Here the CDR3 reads CASSELWSNQPQHF. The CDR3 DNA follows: TGTGCCAGCAGCGAGCTGTGGAGCAATCAGCCCCAGCATTTT.

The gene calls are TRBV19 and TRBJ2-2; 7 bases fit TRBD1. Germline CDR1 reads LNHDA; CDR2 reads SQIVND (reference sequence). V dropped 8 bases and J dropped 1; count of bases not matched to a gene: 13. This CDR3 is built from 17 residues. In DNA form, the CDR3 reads TGTGCCAGTGCAATCATCCGGGACAGCCGGAACACCGGGGAGCTGTTTTTT. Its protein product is CASAIIRDSRNTGELFF.

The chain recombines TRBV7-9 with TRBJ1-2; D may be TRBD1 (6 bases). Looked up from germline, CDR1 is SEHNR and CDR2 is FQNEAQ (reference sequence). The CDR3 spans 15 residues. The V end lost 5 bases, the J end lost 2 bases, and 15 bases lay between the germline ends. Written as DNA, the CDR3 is TGTGCCAGCAGCCCCAGGACAGTACTGAACTATGGCTACACCTTC. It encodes CASSPRTVLNYGYTF.

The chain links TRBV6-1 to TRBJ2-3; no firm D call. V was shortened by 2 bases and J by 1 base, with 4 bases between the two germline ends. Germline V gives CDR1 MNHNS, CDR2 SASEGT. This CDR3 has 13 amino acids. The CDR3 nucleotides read TGTGCCAGCAGTGAAATAGGCACAGATACGCAGTATTTT. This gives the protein CASSEIGTDTQYF.

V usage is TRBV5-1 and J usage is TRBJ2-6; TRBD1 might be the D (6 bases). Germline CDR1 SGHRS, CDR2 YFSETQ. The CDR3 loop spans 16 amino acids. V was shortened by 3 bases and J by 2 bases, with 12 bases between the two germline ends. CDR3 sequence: CASSSYQGTGANVLTF. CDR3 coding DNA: TGCGCCAGCAGCTCGTACCAGGGGACTGGGGCCAACGTCCTGACTTTC.

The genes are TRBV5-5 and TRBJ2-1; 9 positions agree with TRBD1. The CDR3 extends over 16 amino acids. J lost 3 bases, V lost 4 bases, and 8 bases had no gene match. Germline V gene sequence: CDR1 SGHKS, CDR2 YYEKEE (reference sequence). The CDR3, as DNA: TGTGCCAGCAGCCCCCTACAGGGGGCTATCTACAATGAGCAGTTCTTC. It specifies CASSPLQGAIYNEQFF.

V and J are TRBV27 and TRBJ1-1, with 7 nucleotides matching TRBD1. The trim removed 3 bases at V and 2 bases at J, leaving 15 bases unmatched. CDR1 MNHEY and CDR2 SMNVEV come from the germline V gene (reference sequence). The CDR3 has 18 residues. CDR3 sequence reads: CASSFRFSFGTVNTEAFF. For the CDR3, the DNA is TGTGCCAGCAGTTTTCGTTTCTCCTTTGGGACAGTTAACACTGAAGCTTTCTTT.